What follows are 27 T cell receptor beta chains derived from one specimen sequenced in a study of blood T cells in healthy people across ages (dated by TCRdb to about 2015). Library preparation was by 5' RACE. TCRdb names Illumina HiSeq 2500 as the instrument used. A second 7 to 11 cycle PCR used a sample-barcoded 5' primer and a J-beta primer mix. TCRdb took the public reads, trimmed them with fastp at Q25, ran MiXCR for clone calling and kept in-frame beta chains. Merged by CDR3 protein, the rows form single entries marked with the most common genes and DNA. Here the sample has 710,000 or so distinct CDR3 sequences; around a fifth occur a single time. The ten largest account for around 22% of the sample. Sequenced input: blood. The receptors stem from a man between 70 and 80 years old in good health.

This clonotype was recorded a few times. CDR3 sequence (DNA): TGCAGTGCTGAAAGGACGGGCCTAGCCAAAAACATTCAGTACTTC. Encoded protein: CSAERTGLAKNIQYF. The rearrangement links TRBV20-1 to TRBJ2-4, with D uncertain. Deletions cut 5 bases from V and 0 bases from J, with 14 bases between. This CDR3 is 15 amino acids long. Germline loops: CDR1 DFQATT, CDR2 SNEGSKA (reference sequence).

This clonotype has ten or more counts. The CDR3 DNA reads as TGTGCCAGCAGGACAGGGGTGTCTGGAAACACCATATATTTT. Amino acid sequence: CASRTGVSGNTIYF. This chain uses TRBV28 with TRBJ1-3, with 8 bases matching TRBD1. Germline-derived CDR1 and CDR2 are MDHEN and SYDVKM. The CDR3 has 14 amino acids. V shed 6 bases, J shed 1 base, and the junction held 2 bases outside the gene matches. The whole variable domain, filled in from reference TRBV28 and TRBJ1-3, reads DVKVTQSSRYLVKRTGEKVFLECVQDMDHENMFWYRQDPGLGLRLIYFSYDVKMKEKGDIPEGYSVSREKKERFSLILESASTNQTSMYLCASRTGVSGNTIYFGEGSWLTVV.

In regard to this clonotype: A junction end diverges from the germline sequence, so it may reflect a read error. The chain joins TRBV6-5 to TRBJ2-5; the match to TRBD1 covers 8 bases. The J call may be faulty, since TRBJ2-1 better matches the DNA end. The CDR3 is 15 residues long. Germline V gene data show CDR1 as MNHEY and CDR2 as SVGAGI. The CDR3 region has the DNA TGTGCCAGCAGCAGACAGGGGAAGGCACACAATGGGCAGTTCTTC. This gives the protein CASSRQGKAHNGQFF.

The chain has TRBV15 and TRBJ2-1; D unresolved. The end of the DNA is better explained by TRBJ2-7, so the J call may be wrong. Looked up from germline, CDR1 is LNHNV and CDR2 is YYDKDF (reference sequence). The CDR3 runs to 14 residues. The CDR3 nucleotides read TGTGCCACCAGCAGAGATCCCGGGCCCTACGAGCAGTACGTC. Translating it yields CATSRDPGPYEQYV.

In DNA form, the CDR3 reads TGCGCCAGCAGCCAAGATCGGGAGGCGGGGATCTACAATGAGCAGTTCTTC. This sequence encodes CASSQDREAGIYNEQFF. V is TRBV4-1 and J is TRBJ2-1; 7 nucleotides align to TRBD2. Trimming cost V 0 bases and J 3 bases; bases outside gene matches: 8. The germline V gene encodes CDR1 MGHRA and CDR2 YSYEKL. CDR3 length: 17 amino acids.

Only a few counts were recorded for this clonotype. V usage is TRBV6-6 and J usage is TRBJ1-2; D is perhaps TRBD1 (6 bases). The CDR3 is made up of 15 amino acids. Germline V lookup: CDR1 MNHNY, CDR2 SVGAGI (reference sequence). Trimming shortened V by 2 bases and J by 3 bases, and 13 bases separated the two germline ends. CDR3 loop: CASSYELTGHYGYTF. In nucleotides, the CDR3 is TGTGCCAGCAGTTACGAACTGACAGGCCACTATGGCTACACCTTC.

This clonotype was seen many times. V is TRBV28 and J is TRBJ2-5; D call uncertain. There are 12 residues in the CDR3. Trimming removed 4 bases at V and 2 bases at J, with 5 bases between. Germline CDR1 and CDR2: MDHEN and SYDVKM. This chain's CDR3 is CASSSVQETQYF. The CDR3, as DNA: TGTGCCAGCAGTTCCGTTCAAGAGACCCAGTACTTC.

The table lists this clonotype with many counts. The chain has TRBV6-6 and TRBJ2-7; D is perhaps TRBD1 (5 bases). CDR1 and CDR2 (germline): MNHNY, SVGAGI (reference sequence). V lost 6 bases to trimming and J lost 1 base, with 10 bases between them. CDR3 size: 13 residues. CDR3 residues: CASSLQVSYEQYF. The CDR3 DNA reads TGTGCCAGCAGCCTACAGGTATCCTACGAGCAGTACTTC.

The rearrangement uses TRBV7-2 and TRBJ1-1; D may be TRBD1 (5 bases). V shed 5 bases and J shed 6 bases, with 13 bases lying between them. CDR1 is SGHTA and CDR2 is FQGNSA in the germline V gene. This CDR3 contains 13 residues. CDR3 loop: CASSTGWDAEAFF. CDR3 DNA sequence: TGTGCCAGCAGCACGGGTTGGGACGCTGAAGCTTTCTTT.

A few counts support this clonotype. The rearrangement uses TRBV6-1 and TRBJ2-3; possibly TRBD2 for D (5 bases). V lost 11 bases to trimming and J lost 0 bases, with 15 bases between them. Germline V gives CDR1 MNHNS, CDR2 SASEGT. CDR3 size: 14 residues. The CDR3 DNA sequence: TGTGCCTGTCTAGCATTCATTAGCACAGATACGCAGTATTTT. Residues: CACLAFISTDTQYF.

This clonotype has just a few counts. The chain joins TRBV27 to TRBJ2-1; D gene ambiguous. The ends were cut back, 4 bases at V and 9 bases at J, with 16 bases in the middle. The germline CDR1 and CDR2 sequences are MNHEY and SMNVEV (reference sequence). The CDR3 totals 14 residues. DNA for the CDR3: TGTGCCAGCAGTTCCCTGCTCCTAGGAGTTGAGCAGTTCTTC. It is translated as CASSSLLLGVEQFF.

This clonotype has more than one count but fewer than ten. The V and J genes are TRBV7-6 and TRBJ1-1, with D hard to call. Between the trimmed V and J ends, which lost 4 bases and 7 bases, there was a span of 13 bases. Germline CDR1 reads SGHVS; CDR2 reads FNYEAQ. The CDR3 covers 13 residues. CDR3 nucleotides: TGTGCCAGCAGCTCCCAAAGCATAGGTGAAGCTTTCTTT. The encoded protein is CASSSQSIGEAFF.

This clonotype was observed a handful of times. The chain combines TRBV6-6 with TRBJ2-7; TRBD2 matches at 7 bases. This CDR3 comprises 15 residues. Per germline, CDR1 MNHNY and CDR2 SVGAGI (reference sequence). The junction had 4 bases not matched to a gene; V was cut back by 0 bases and J by 2 bases. The CDR3 region has the DNA TGTGCCAGCAGTTACTCCGAAGCGGGAACCTACGAGCAGTACTTC. This gives the protein CASSYSEAGTYEQYF.

This chain joins TRBV7-9 and TRBJ2-5; perhaps D is TRBD1 or TRBD2 (5 bases each). TRBJ2-7 matches the DNA end more closely, so the J call is doubtful. Per the germline V gene, CDR1 is SEHNR and CDR2 is FQNEAQ (reference sequence). This CDR3 is 15 amino acids long. CDR3 residues: CASSGGGGRAYEQYF. The CDR3 nucleotides are TGTGCCAGCAGCGGCGGTGGGGGTCGAGCCTACGAGCAGTACTTC.

About this clonotype: This likely comes from a read error, as the CDR3 has no conserved phenylalanine or tryptophan at its end. The CDR3 DNA is TGTGCCAGCAGTTTCGGGGTAGAGACCCAGTACCTC. This gives the protein CASSFGVETQYL. The chain is built from TRBV12-3 or TRBV12-4 and TRBJ2-7; maybe TRBD2 (5 bases). The J call may be incorrect, as the DNA end agrees better with TRBJ2-5. The CDR3 extends over 12 amino acids.

This clonotype was observed a handful of times. The V and J genes are TRBV20-1 and TRBJ2-5; 10 nucleotides agree with TRBD2. The trim removed 0 bases at V and 6 bases at J, leaving 4 bases unmatched. The CDR3 length is 14 residues. Germline V lookup: CDR1 DFQATT, CDR2 SNEGSKA (reference sequence). Here the CDR3 reads CSARDSGGLKTQYF. Written as DNA, the CDR3 is TGCAGTGCTAGAGATAGCGGGGGGCTGAAGACCCAGTACTTC.

The rearrangement joins TRBV11-1 to TRBJ2-1, with a weak D call TRBD2 (6 bases). TRBJ2-5 explains the end of the DNA better; the J call may be wrong. Germline CDR1 is SGHAT and CDR2 is FQDESV (reference sequence). This CDR3 contains 14 residues. The CDR3 nucleotides read TGTGCCAGCAGCTTCGGGGGAACACGGGAGACCCAGTACTTC. Its translation: CASSFGGTRETQYF.

This clonotype was recorded a few times. The chain links TRBV29-1 to TRBJ2-5; D perhaps matches TRBD1 (5 bases). CDR1 is SQVTM and CDR2 is ANQGSEA in the germline V gene. The length of the CDR3 is 14 residues. Trimming stripped 4 bases from V and 1 base from J, with 13 bases between. The CDR3, as DNA: TGCAGCGTTGTACCAGGGAACCCCCAAGAGACCCAGTACTTC. Protein product: CSVVPGNPQETQYF.

The chain uses TRBV7-8 and TRBJ1-2, with no clear D. The V end was cut by 0 bases, the J end by 7 bases, with 12 bases between. Germline assignment: CDR1 SGHVS and CDR2 FQNEAQ. The CDR3 sequence is 14 residues long. CDR3 loop: CASSLAEGSPGYTF. DNA for the CDR3: TGTGCCAGCAGCTTAGCGGAAGGTTCCCCTGGCTACACCTTC.

The rearrangement links TRBV29-1 to TRBJ2-1, with a tentative D call TRBD2 (5 bases). The CDR3 extends over 17 amino acids. Trimming stripped 8 bases from V and 4 bases from J, with 27 bases between. Per the germline V gene, CDR1 is SQVTM and CDR2 is ANQGSEA. CDR3: CSFLGIARVGLYNEQFF. CDR3 DNA: TGCAGCTTCCTGGGAATAGCGAGAGTTGGGTTGTACAATGAGCAGTTCTTC.

The CDR3 sequence is CSASDVGSVGEKLFF. The DNA for the CDR3 is TGCAGTGCTAGTGATGTTGGGAGTGTAGGTGAAAAACTGTTTTTT. This chain links TRBV20-1 with TRBJ1-4; no firm D call. Trimming cost V 3 bases and J 7 bases, with 18 bases left between them. Germline assignment: CDR1 DFQATT and CDR2 SNEGSKA (reference sequence). CDR3 size: 15 residues.

The V call is TRBV12-3 or TRBV12-4, the J call TRBJ2-3, with D tentatively TRBD1 or TRBD2 (5 bases each). Trimming removed 1 base from V and 1 base from J, with 12 bases in between. The CDR3 contains 16 residues. CDR3 bases: TGTGCCAGCAGTTTAGACCGGGGCGCTGGCACAGATACGCAGTATTTT. Translating gives CASSLDRGAGTDTQYF.

This clonotype was counted only a few times. At one of its ends the junction is not consistent with the germline gene, which may arise from a read error. The rearrangement joins TRBV12-3 or TRBV12-4 to TRBJ2-5; D may be TRBD1 (6 bases). The CDR3 is made up of 12 amino acids. CDR3 nucleotide sequence: TGTGCCAGCACCTTGGACAGCTACCTTACCTCCTTC. This gives the protein CASTLDSYLTSF.

This clonotype has a count of ten or more. The chain is built from TRBV7-9 and TRBJ2-1; TRBD2 aligns across 8 bases. There are 15 residues in the CDR3. Germline V lookup: CDR1 SEHNR, CDR2 FQNEAQ (reference sequence). With V trimmed by 1 base and J by 10 bases, 9 bases remained unmatched. The CDR3 here is CASSLVSGKVGEQFF. CDR3 nucleotide sequence: TGTGCCAGCAGCTTAGTTAGCGGGAAAGTGGGAGAGCAGTTCTTC.

The chain is built from TRBV12-3 or TRBV12-4 and TRBJ2-1; D tentatively fits TRBD1 or TRBD2 (5 bases each). Trimming removed 1 base from V and 9 bases from J, with 10 bases in between. The CDR3 sequence is 13 residues long. CDR3 sequence: CASSLGVGVEQFF. The DNA of the CDR3 is TGTGCCAGCAGTTTAGGAGTGGGGGTTGAGCAGTTCTTC.

This clonotype showed up just a few times. The V gene is TRBV29-1, the J gene TRBJ2-1; D is possibly TRBD1 (6 bases). This CDR3 is built from 14 residues. Germline V lookup: CDR1 SQVTM, CDR2 ANQGSEA. Trimming shortened V by 7 bases and J by 0 bases, and 13 bases separated the two germline ends. The chain's CDR3 is CSGNRASSYNEQFF. Written as DNA, the CDR3 is TGCAGCGGGAACAGGGCCAGCTCCTACAATGAGCAGTTCTTC.

This clonotype was seen more than once but under ten times. The rearrangement links TRBV7-2 to TRBJ2-1; no clear D. The germline V and J ends were trimmed by 1 base and 0 bases, with 16 bases remaining between them. CDR1 and CDR2 (germline): SGHTA, FQGNSA. CDR3 length: 18 amino acids. The CDR3: CASSLGVRFSSSYNEQFF. CDR3 nucleotide sequence: TGTGCCAGCAGCTTAGGGGTTCGGTTTTCCAGCTCCTACAATGAGCAGTTCTTC.